These 15 T cell receptor beta chains originate from one sample sequenced in a study of T-cell reconstitution after alpha-beta-depleted transplantation in children. Unique molecular identifiers were incorporated when the TCRbeta library was constructed. From the PCR reads, TCRdb called clonotypes with MiXCR, one entry per CDR3 protein. The sample carries about 640,000 distinct CDR3 sequences, 16% recorded once. The sample was PBMCs from the stem cell graft donor, taken from the stem cell graft. The receptor source for this set is a human donor who donated a stem cell graft to a child with acute myeloid leukemia.

This clonotype has just a few counts. The chain links TRBV20-1 to TRBJ2-7, with 9 positions matching TRBD1. CDR3 length equals 14 residues. Germline V gene sequence: CDR1 DFQATT, CDR2 SNEGSKA (reference sequence). Trimming at V came to 3 bases and at J to 4 bases, leaving 7 bases not matched to a gene. The chain's CDR3 is CSARPGQGGYEQYF. CDR3 coding DNA: TGCAGTGCTAGGCCGGGACAGGGAGGTTACGAGCAGTACTTC.

This clonotype was picked up many times. The chain is built from TRBV20-1 and TRBJ2-7; the D is unclear. Trimming took off 0 bases at V and 5 bases at J, with 14 bases between the two ends. Per germline, CDR1 DFQATT and CDR2 SNEGSKA (reference sequence). The CDR3 runs to 14 residues. The CDR3 nucleotides are TGCAGTGCTAGAGATCTCGGGTCGACCCACGAGCAGTACTTC. Translating it yields CSARDLGSTHEQYF.

This clonotype was counted a few times. V gene TRBV12-3 or TRBV12-4 combines with J gene TRBJ1-6, with 7 bases that match TRBD1. This CDR3 region has 17 residues. The trim removed 5 bases at V and 4 bases at J, leaving 11 bases unmatched. CDR3 loop: CASSRAFGTEYNSPLHF. The CDR3 bases are TGTGCCAGCAGTCGTGCTTTTGGGACAGAATATAATTCACCCCTCCACTTT.

The J gene is TRBJ2-1, the V gene TRBV20-1, with D tentatively TRBD1 (6 bases). CDR3 length: 16 amino acids. The V end was cut by 8 bases, the J end by 0 bases, with 20 bases between. Germline CDR1 is DFQATT and CDR2 is SNEGSKA (reference sequence). The CDR3, as DNA: TGCAGTTTCCTCCGAGGGGGATCGAGCTCCTACAATGAGCAGTTCTTC. Translation gives CSFLRGGSSSYNEQFF.

This clonotype was seen repeatedly, ten times or more. DNA of the CDR3: TGTGCCAGCAGTACAGGGACAGTCCTTTTCAATGAGCAGTTCTTC. This encodes CASSTGTVLFNEQFF. The chain couples TRBV6-1 to TRBJ2-1; 7 positions agree with TRBD1. The CDR3 spans 15 residues. Germline V gives CDR1 MNHNS, CDR2 SASEGT. Trimming at V came to 5 bases and at J to 6 bases, leaving 10 bases not matched to a gene.

This clonotype was recorded many times. This chain joins TRBV5-6 and TRBJ1-4, with TRBD1 as a possible D gene (5 bases). Germline CDR1 and CDR2: SGHDT and YYEEEE. The CDR3 spans 14 residues. V lost 6 bases, J lost 8 bases, and 17 bases lay in between. The CDR3 DNA is TGTGCCAGCAACCCGGGGCAGATCGGAGAAAAACTGTTTTTT. It is translated as CASNPGQIGEKLFF.

Comment on this clonotype: With a much larger clone just one base away, this may be a read error. The genes are TRBV20-1 and TRBJ2-1, with D possibly matching TRBD2 (6 bases). Germline CDR1 is DFQATT and CDR2 is SNEGSKA (reference sequence). V was trimmed by 7 bases and J by 7 bases, leaving 14 bases between them. There are 12 residues in the CDR3. This CDR3 is CSGEDSLNEQFF. CDR3 DNA: TGCAGTGGGGAGGACTCTCTTAATGAGCAGTTCTTC.

This clonotype was counted at least ten times. CDR3 nucleotide sequence: TGTGCCTGGAGACAGGATGAAAAACTGTTTTTT. It translates to CAWRQDEKLFF. V usage is TRBV30 and J usage is TRBJ1-4; a possible D gene is TRBD1 (5 bases). V was trimmed by 3 bases and J by 6 bases, leaving 5 bases between them. CDR1 is GTSNPN and CDR2 is SVGIG in the germline V gene (reference sequence). This CDR3 is built from 11 residues.

About this clonotype itself: A much larger clone differs by one base, so this may be a read error. No conserved phenylalanine or tryptophan ends this CDR3, so it is likely a read error. CDR3 DNA: TGTGCCAGCAGTTACAGGTCCGAGCAGTACCTC. It is translated as CASSYRSEQYL. The rearrangement links TRBV12-3 or TRBV12-4 to TRBJ2-7; the D gene is possibly TRBD1 (5 bases). V lost 4 bases and J 6 bases, leaving 7 bases between the germline ends. This CDR3 comprises 11 residues.

The chain has TRBV4-1 and TRBJ2-2, with 8 bases that match TRBD2. After removal of 0 bases from V and 4 bases from J, the junction contained 4 bases not matched to a gene. CDR1 and CDR2 from the germline V gene are MGHRA and YSYEKL. The CDR3 extends over 16 amino acids. CDR3 DNA: TGCGCCAGCAGCCAAGATAGGGCGGGGGGCACCGGGGAGCTGTTTTTT. Translated: CASSQDRAGGTGELFF.

This clonotype appeared many times. The rearrangement links TRBV12-3 or TRBV12-4 to TRBJ2-5; D is possibly TRBD1 (5 bases). This CDR3 spans 14 amino acids. Deletions cut 5 bases from V and 5 bases from J, with 15 bases between. This CDR3 is CASSRPLGDETQYF. CDR3 DNA: TGTGCCAGCAGTCGTCCATTAGGGGATGAGACCCAGTACTTC.

The J gene is TRBJ2-1, the V gene TRBV24-1; 7 bases fit TRBD2. Germline CDR1 KGHDR, CDR2 SFDVKD. The V gene end was trimmed by 5 bases and the J gene end by 5 bases; junction bases not matched to a gene: 8. The CDR3 length is 15 residues. CDR3 loop: CATSAARAGDNEQFF. In DNA, the CDR3 is TGTGCCACCAGTGCCGCCAGGGCGGGGGACAATGAGCAGTTCTTC.

V gene TRBV7-9 combines with J gene TRBJ2-3, with D possibly matching TRBD1 (6 bases). This CDR3 has 12 residues. Trimming took 5 bases from V and 10 from J, leaving 13 bases between them. Germline CDR1 SEHNR, CDR2 FQNEAQ (reference sequence). CDR3 DNA: TGTGCCAGCAGCACGGCCCCAGGGGCGCAGTATTTT. This encodes CASSTAPGAQYF.

The chain employs TRBV2 and TRBJ1-2, with a possible D match to TRBD1 (5 bases). The CDR3 consists of 12 residues. The germline gives CDR1 SNHLY, CDR2 FYNNEI. V shed 4 bases and J shed 5 bases, with 8 bases lying between them. In nucleotides, the CDR3 is TGTGCCAGCAGTGGCAGGGAGTATGGCTACACCTTC. The encoded protein is CASSGREYGYTF.

This chain connects TRBV25-1 to TRBJ1-2, with D possibly matching TRBD1 (5 bases). Germline V gene lookup returns CDR1 MGHDK and CDR2 SYGVNS. The V end was cut by 3 bases, the J end by 8 bases, with 13 bases between. The CDR3 has 13 residues. The CDR3 sequence is CASSDYQGEGYTF. The CDR3, as DNA: TGTGCCAGCAGTGACTACCAAGGGGAGGGCTACACCTTC.